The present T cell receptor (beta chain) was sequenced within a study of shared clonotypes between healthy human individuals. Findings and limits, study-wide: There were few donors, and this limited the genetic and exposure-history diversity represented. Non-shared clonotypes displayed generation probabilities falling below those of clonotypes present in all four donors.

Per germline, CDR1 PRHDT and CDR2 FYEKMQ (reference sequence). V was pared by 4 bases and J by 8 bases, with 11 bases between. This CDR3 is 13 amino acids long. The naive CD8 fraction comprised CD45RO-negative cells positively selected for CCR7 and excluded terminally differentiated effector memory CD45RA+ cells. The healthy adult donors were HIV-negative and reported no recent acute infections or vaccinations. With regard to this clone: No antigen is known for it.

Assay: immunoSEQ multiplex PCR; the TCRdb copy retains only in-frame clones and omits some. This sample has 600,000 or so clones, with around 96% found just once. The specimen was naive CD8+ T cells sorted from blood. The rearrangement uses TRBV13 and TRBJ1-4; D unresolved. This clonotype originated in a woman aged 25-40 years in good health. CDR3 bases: TGTGCCAGCAGCTCGACGAGGTGGGAAAAACTGTTTTTT. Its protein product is CASSSTRWEKLFF.